Here is one T cell receptor (beta chain) with its context. Repertoires were generated with immunoSEQ multiplex PCR, while TCRdb's copy carries only in-frame clones and drops some. The sample has 700,000 or so clones; roughly 88% are singletons. The data derive from a study of shared T cell receptors in the human thymus. Trimming shortened V by 4 bases and J by 7 bases, and 21 bases separated the two germline ends. There are 15 residues in the CDR3. Germline V gives CDR1 SGHRS, CDR2 YFSETQ. The same sample was also used in a study of human thymus T cells. Turning to that study: Thymic TCR repertoires of unrelated people reportedly overlapped highly.

Sequences were obtained from thymocytes. The V call is TRBV5-1, the J call TRBJ2-7, with D possibly being TRBD1 (5 bases). The TCR comes from a girl under two years old with a congenital heart defect. DNA for the CDR3: TGCGCCAGCAGCGGGGCGGCCGGGCCTCCGAAAGAGCAGTACTTC. This sequence encodes CASSGAAGPPKEQYF.